This T cell receptor (beta chain) was sequenced during a study of OX40 agonist ivuxolimab in advanced cancers. Study results and limitations: Both CD4+ and CD8+ T cell populations in blood had undergone clonal expansion by week 6 at 0.1 to 3.0 mg/kg. Low normalized T-cell clonal expansion also characterized some of the nonresponders. Fewer expanded clones were found on average in CD4+ than in CD8+ T cells.

The table came from immunoSEQ multiplex PCR; TCRdb's copy has only in-frame clones and leaves some out. The sample contains tens of thousands of clones, approximately 90% of which appear only once. CDR1 is MNHEY, CDR2 SVGAGI, per germline. With V trimmed by 7 bases and J by 9 bases, 11 bases remained unmatched. The CDR3 spans 15 residues. Notes on this clone: Its antigen is currently unknown.

Systemic immunosuppression or autoimmune disease history was grounds to exclude patients. This TCR derives from an adult with an advanced solid tumor such as melanoma, head and neck, liver or kidney cancer. V usage is TRBV6-5 and J usage is TRBJ2-1; 11 bases are a match to TRBD2. The input for sequencing was CD4+ or CD8+ T cells sorted from blood, taken in a trial of the OX40 agonist ivuxolimab. CDR3 sequence reads: CASTALAGVISEQFF. The CDR3 DNA sequence: TGTGCCAGCACCGCACTAGCGGGAGTAATAAGTGAGCAGTTCTTC.